These T cell receptor beta chains were read from a single sample in a study of response to subunit inactivated influenza vaccine. TCRdb reanalysed the RT-PCR reads using MiXCR and keeps one entry per CDR3 protein. The data hold about 520,000 distinct CDR3 sequences, with under 8.5% observed a single time. Material: PBMCs from blood, obtained 23 to 25 months after vaccination. These receptor sequences come from a man between 45 and 75 years old who received an inactivated influenza vaccine. The CDR3 runs from the conserved cysteine through the conserved F or W. Fields, in order: D gene, clone size, J gene, V gene, CDR3 DNA, CDR3 protein. The D gene is left open where the match is weak. Rows give clone size only sometimes, using once, few, many, or a class for an expanded clone.

D gene: -
clone size: few
J gene: TRBJ2-5
V gene: TRBV5-1
CDR3 DNA: TGCGCCAGCAGCCCCTGGGTCCAGTACTTC
CDR3 protein: CASSPWVQYF

D gene: TRBD2
clone size: few
J gene: TRBJ2-1
V gene: TRBV7-2
CDR3 DNA: TGTGCCAGCAGCTTCGGGGGGTTTTACAATGAGCAGTTCTTC
CDR3 protein: CASSFGGFYNEQFF

D gene: -
clone size: -
J gene: TRBJ1-1
V gene: TRBV2
CDR3 DNA: TGTGCCAGCAGTGAGGGGCTATTTAACACTGAAGCTTTCTTT
CDR3 protein: CASSEGLFNTEAFF

D gene: -
clone size: -
J gene: TRBJ2-1
V gene: TRBV12-5
CDR3 DNA: TGTGCTAGTGGTTTGGCACCCGGGTTCTCCAATGAGCAGTTCTTC
CDR3 protein: CASGLAPGFSNEQFF

D gene: -
clone size: many
J gene: TRBJ1-5
V gene: TRBV6-1
CDR3 DNA: TGTGCCAGCAGGCGTTCGGGAGGTACGCTCCATCAGCCCCAGCATTTT
CDR3 protein: CASRRSGGTLHQPQHF

D gene: TRBD1
clone size: many
J gene: TRBJ1-2
V gene: TRBV5-6
CDR3 DNA: TGTGCCAGCACCCCTGGACAGGGGATCTATGGCTACACCTTC
CDR3 protein: CASTPGQGIYGYTF

D gene: -
clone size: few
J gene: TRBJ2-3
V gene: TRBV12-3/TRBV12-4
CDR3 DNA: TGTGCCAGCAGTTTCAGGAAACCTAGCACAGATACGCAGTATTTT
CDR3 protein: CASSFRKPSTDTQYF

D gene: -
clone size: -
J gene: TRBJ1-5
V gene: TRBV20-1
CDR3 DNA: TGCAGTGCCAGGTGGGGTCATAGCAATCAGCCCCAGCATTTT
CDR3 protein: CSARWGHSNQPQHF

D gene: TRBD1
clone size: many
J gene: TRBJ2-2
V gene: TRBV5-1
CDR3 DNA: TGCGCCAGCAGCTTGGTCGGGACAGGGGAAGGCGGGGAGCTGTTTTTT
CDR3 protein: CASSLVGTGEGGELFF

D gene: -
clone size: few
J gene: TRBJ2-7
V gene: TRBV12-3/TRBV12-4
CDR3 DNA: TGTGCCAGCAGTAGCAGGGGGGCCGGCGAGCAGTACTTC
CDR3 protein: CASSSRGAGEQYF

D gene: -
clone size: few
J gene: TRBJ2-5
V gene: TRBV5-6
CDR3 DNA: TGTGCCAGCAGACCGAATACAGGGTCCGAGACCCAGTACTTC
CDR3 protein: CASRPNTGSETQYF

D gene: TRBD2
clone size: few
J gene: TRBJ2-3
V gene: TRBV27
CDR3 DNA: TGTGCCACCAAGCGGGAGGGGCACACAGATACGCAGTATTTT
CDR3 protein: CATKREGHTDTQYF

D gene: -
clone size: -
J gene: TRBJ2-7
V gene: TRBV6-1
CDR3 DNA: TGTGCCAGCAGTCCCCGGACAGCCCCCTACGAGCAGTACTTC
CDR3 protein: CASSPRTAPYEQYF

D gene: TRBD2
clone size: -
J gene: TRBJ2-1
V gene: TRBV28
CDR3 DNA: TGTGCCAGCAGTTTAGTTCAAGCGGGGCCTGACAATGAGCAGTTCTTC
CDR3 protein: CASSLVQAGPDNEQFF